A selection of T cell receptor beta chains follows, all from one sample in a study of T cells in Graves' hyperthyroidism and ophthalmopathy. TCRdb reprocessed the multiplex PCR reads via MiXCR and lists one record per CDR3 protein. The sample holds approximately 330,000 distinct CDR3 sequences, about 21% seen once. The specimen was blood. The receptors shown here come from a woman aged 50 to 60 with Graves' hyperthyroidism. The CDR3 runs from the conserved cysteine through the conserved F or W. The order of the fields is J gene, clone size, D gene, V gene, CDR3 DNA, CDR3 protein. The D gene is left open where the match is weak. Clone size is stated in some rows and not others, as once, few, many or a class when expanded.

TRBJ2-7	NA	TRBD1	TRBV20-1	TGCAGTGCTAGTAGGGGACAGGCCCCGAGGGCTACCTACGAGCAGTACTTC	CSASRGQAPRATYEQYF
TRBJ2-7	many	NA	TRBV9	TGTGCCAGCAGCGTAGTCGGCAGCTCCTACGAGCAGTACTTC	CASSVVGSSYEQYF
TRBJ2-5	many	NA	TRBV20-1	TGCAGTGCTCCCTACATGCAAGAGACCCAGTACTTC	CSAPYMQETQYF
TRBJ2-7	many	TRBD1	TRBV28	TGTGCCAGCAGTCGTAGATCCGACAGGGTTAAACCCTACGAGCAGTACTTC	CASSRRSDRVKPYEQYF
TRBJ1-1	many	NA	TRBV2	TGTGCCAGCAGCCGACAGGACTCCGAAGCTTTCTTT	CASSRQDSEAFF
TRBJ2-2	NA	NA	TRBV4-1	TGCGCCAGCAGCCAACAGGGACTGAACACCGGGGAGCTGTTTTTT	CASSQQGLNTGELFF
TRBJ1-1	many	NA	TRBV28	TGTGCCAGCAGTTCTCTGGGACTGGAGGACACTGAAGCTTTCTTT	CASSSLGLEDTEAFF
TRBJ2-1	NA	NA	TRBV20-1	TGCAGTGTTAGACCCCCCAGCCAAGTCAGAGAGTTCTTC	CSVRPPSQVREFF
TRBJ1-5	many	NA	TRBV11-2	TGTGCCAGCAGCCCCGGACAGAGAAGCAATCAGCCCCAGCATTTT	CASSPGQRSNQPQHF
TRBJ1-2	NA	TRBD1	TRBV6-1	TGTGCCAGCTCCCCGACAGGGGATGGTGAAGGCTACACCTTC	CASSPTGDGEGYTF
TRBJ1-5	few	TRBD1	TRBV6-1	TGTGCCAGCAGTGAAATGGCAGGGGGCCTCTATAGCAATCAGCCCCAGCATTTT	CASSEMAGGLYSNQPQHF
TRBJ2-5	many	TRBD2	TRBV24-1	TGTGCCACCAGTGATCCAAAACTAGCGAGGGGCGAGACCCAGTACTTC	CATSDPKLARGETQYF
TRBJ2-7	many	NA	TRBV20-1	TGCAGTGCTAGGTCCCCACAACGTTACGAGCAGTACTTC	CSARSPQRYEQYF
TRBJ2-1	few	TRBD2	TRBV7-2	TGTGCCAGCAGCTTGGGAGGCCTCGGGGGGGTTAACTACAATGAGCAGTTCTTC	CASSLGGLGGVNYNEQFF
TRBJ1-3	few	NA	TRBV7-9	TGTGCCAGCAGCTGGGCAGCCAGCTCTGGAAACACCATATATTTT	CASSWAASSGNTIYF
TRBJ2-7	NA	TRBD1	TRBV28	TGTGCCAGCAGTTTCATTGGGACAGGGGTCCCTTTTCCTTACGAGCAGTACTTC	CASSFIGTGVPFPYEQYF
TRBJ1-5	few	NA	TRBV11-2	TGTGCCAGCAGCGAGACAGCCGGAAATCAGCCCCAGCATTTT	CASSETAGNQPQHF
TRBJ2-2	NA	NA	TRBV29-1	TGCAGCGTTGGCTGGGGCACCGGGGAGCTGTTTTTT	CSVGWGTGELFF
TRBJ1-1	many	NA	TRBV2	TGTGCCAGCAGTGACCAGCAGAACACTGAAGCTTTCTTT	CASSDQQNTEAFF
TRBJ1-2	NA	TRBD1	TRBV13	TGTGCCAGCGCCCCGACAGGGTTGGGTGGCTACACCTTC	CASAPTGLGGYTF
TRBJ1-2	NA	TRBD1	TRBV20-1	TGCAGTGCTTCCAGGACAGGGGGCTCCTATGGCTACACCTTC	CSASRTGGSYGYTF
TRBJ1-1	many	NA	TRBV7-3	TGTGCCAGCAGCCCTTCGGGGAGGGACCCTGAAGCTTTCTTT	CASSPSGRDPEAFF
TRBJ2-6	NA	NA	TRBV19	TGTGCCAGTATCCTGGACCTCACTGGGGCCAACGTCCTGACTTTC	CASILDLTGANVLTF
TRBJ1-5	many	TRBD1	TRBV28	TGTGCCAGCAGACCTTGGACAGGGCGGCATCAGCCCCAGCATTTT	CASRPWTGRHQPQHF
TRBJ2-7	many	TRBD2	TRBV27	TGTGCCAGCAGTTTAACGCTAGCGGGAGGTAGAACGGTGGGCGAGCAGTACTTC	CASSLTLAGGRTVGEQYF
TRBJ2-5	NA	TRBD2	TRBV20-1	TGCAGTGCTAGAGATGGGGGTAGCGGGGGGACCCAGTACTTC	CSARDGGSGGTQYF
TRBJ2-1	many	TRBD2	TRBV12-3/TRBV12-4	TGTGCCAGCAATCTAGCGGGATCCTACAATGAGCAGTTCTTC	CASNLAGSYNEQFF
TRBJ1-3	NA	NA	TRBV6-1	TGTGCCAGCAGTCCCCTGCCACCCTCTGGAAACACCATATATTTT	CASSPLPPSGNTIYF
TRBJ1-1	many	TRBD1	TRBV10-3	TGTGCCATCAGTGAGGGACAGGGTTACACTGAAGCTTTCTTT	CAISEGQGYTEAFF
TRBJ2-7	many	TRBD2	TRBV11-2	TGTGCCAGCAGCTTAGATCGCAGCGGGAGCTCCTACGAGCAGTACTTC	CASSLDRSGSSYEQYF
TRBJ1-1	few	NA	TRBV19	TGTGCCAGTAGTCTTTCAGGAGTTAAAACTGAAGCTTTCTTT	CASSLSGVKTEAFF
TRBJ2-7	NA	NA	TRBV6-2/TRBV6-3	TGTGCCAGCAGTTACGGGGCGGGGGCCAGCTCCTACGAGCAGTACTTC	CASSYGAGASSYEQYF
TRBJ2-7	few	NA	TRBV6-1	TGTGCCAGCAGAACAGCGTTCAGCTCCTACGAGCAGTACTTC	CASRTAFSSYEQYF
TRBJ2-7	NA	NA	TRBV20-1	TGCAGTGCTATCACAGGGACCGCCTACGAGCAGTACTTC	CSAITGTAYEQYF
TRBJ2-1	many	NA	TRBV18	TGTGCCAGCTCACCAGACAGCAGCTACAATGAGCAGTTCTTC	CASSPDSSYNEQFF
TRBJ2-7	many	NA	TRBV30	TGTGCCTGGACCCGGACGGGACGCGGCTACGAGCAGTACTTC	CAWTRTGRGYEQYF
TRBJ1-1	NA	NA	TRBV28	TGTGCCAGCAGTTGGACGAGGCCCACTGAAGCTTTCTTT	CASSWTRPTEAFF
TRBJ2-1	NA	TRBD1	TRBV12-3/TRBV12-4	TGTGCCAGCAACGCCGGGACAGGGATGGTTGAGCAGTTCTTC	CASNAGTGMVEQFF
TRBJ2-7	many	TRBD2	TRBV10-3	TGTGCCATCAGGGGGGAAAAGCGGGAGGGATACGAGCAGCAGTACTTC	CAIRGEKREGYEQQYF
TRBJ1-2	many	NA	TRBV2	TGTGCCAGCAGTGAAGACAGGAACTATGGCTACACCTTC	CASSEDRNYGYTF
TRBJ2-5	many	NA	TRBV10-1	TGCGCCAGCAGTGAAGGACACGAACAAGAGACCCAGTACTTC	CASSEGHEQETQYF